This is a list of T cell receptor beta chains from one sample in a study of shared clonotypes between healthy human individuals. Assay: immunoSEQ multiplex PCR; the TCRdb copy retains only in-frame clones and omits some. The sample holds some 2 million clones, around 96% seen once. The sample comprised naive CD8+ T cells sorted from blood. Source of these receptors: a man between 18 and 35 years old in good health. The CDR3 runs from the conserved cysteine through the conserved F or W. A D gene is named only where the DNA matches it firmly. Some rows mark clone size as missing; the rest say once, few, many or name a class of expanded clone.

13 NA TRBJ2-7 TRBV7-7 NA CASSRRGGSEQYF TGTGCTAGCAGCCGCCGGGGCGGTTCCGAGCAGTACTTC
14 NA TRBJ2-3 TRBV4-2 NA CASSDPTGTDTQYF TGTGCCAGCAGCGACCCGACCGGGACAGATACGCAGTATTTT
14 NA TRBJ2-3 TRBV27 NA CASSFDRRADTQYF TGTGCCAGCAGCTTTGACAGGAGGGCAGATACGCAGTATTTT
15 NA TRBJ1-5 TRBV19 NA CASRRSVRSGQPQHF TGTGCCAGTAGACGGTCGGTCAGGTCTGGTCAGCCCCAGCATTTT
14 NA TRBJ1-1 TRBV15 NA CATSRRDHYTEAFF TGTGCCACCTCCCGTCGGGACCACTACACTGAAGCTTTCTTT
16 TRBD1 TRBJ2-7 TRBV5-6 NA CASSSGSGTVGYEQYF TGTGCCAGCAGCTCCGGCTCCGGGACAGTGGGCTACGAGCAGTACTTC
16 NA TRBJ2-6 TRBV9 NA CASSVAGSAGANVLTF TGTGCCAGCAGCGTAGCCGGGTCTGCTGGGGCCAACGTCCTGACTTTC
19 TRBD1 TRBJ1-6 TRBV13 NA CASSSHRDRGGSYNSPLHF TGTGCCAGCAGCAGTCACCGGGACAGGGGGGGCTCCTATAATTCACCCCTCCACTTT
16 NA TRBJ2-5 TRBV7-9 NA CASSLKLVTAQETQYF TGTGCCAGCAGCTTAAAATTGGTAACGGCCCAAGAGACCCAGTACTTC
13 NA TRBJ1-1 TRBV10-1 NA CASSATVNTEAFF TGCGCCAGCAGTGCGACAGTTAACACTGAAGCTTTCTTT
16 NA TRBJ2-5 TRBV19 NA CASSPLGEGAKETQYF TGTGCCAGTAGTCCTCTGGGGGAGGGGGCTAAAGAGACCCAGTACTTC
16 NA TRBJ2-1 TRBV18 NA CASSPAQGSSYNEQFF TGTGCCAGCTCACCGGCTCAGGGGAGCTCCTACAATGAGCAGTTCTTC
15 NA TRBJ1-2 TRBV6-1 NA CASSDTLYWSYGYTF TGTGCCAGCAGTGATACCCTCTATTGGAGTTATGGCTACACCTTC
15 TRBD1 TRBJ2-7 TRBV30 NA CARLDKTGSSYEQYF TGTGCCAGACTTGACAAGACAGGGAGCTCCTACGAGCAGTACTTC
11 TRBD1 TRBJ1-1 TRBV19 once CASTAGTGTFF TGTGCCAGTACCGCCGGGACAGGGACTTTCTTT
13 NA TRBJ2-7 TRBV29-1 NA CSVAASLTYEQYF TGCAGCGTTGCAGCCAGTTTGACCTACGAGCAGTACTTC
16 TRBD1 TRBJ2-7 TRBV10-1 once CASSAGTGAPRYEQYF TGCGCCAGCAGTGCCGGGACAGGGGCTCCTCGGTACGAGCAGTACTTC
17 TRBD2 TRBJ2-7 TRBV10-1 NA CASSGTAGAVGTYEQYF TGCGCCAGCAGTGGGACAGCGGGAGCAGTGGGCACCTACGAGCAGTACTTC
14 TRBD2 TRBJ2-5 TRBV13 NA CASSLGGAVETQYF TGTGCCAGCAGCCTCGGGGGGGCCGTTGAGACCCAGTACTTC
17 TRBD1 TRBJ2-3 TRBV27 NA CASSYDRGQHQVDTQYF TGTGCCAGCAGTTACGACAGGGGCCAACATCAGGTAGATACGCAGTATTTT
14 NA TRBJ2-1 TRBV27 once CASSFPDRLYEQFF TGTGCCAGCAGTTTCCCGGATAGACTGTATGAGCAGTTCTTC
11 NA TRBJ2-7 TRBV19 NA CASNPLDEQYF TGTGCCAGTAATCCTTTGGACGAGCAGTACTTC
11 NA TRBJ2-7 TRBV7-9 once CASSFEGEQYF TGTGCCAGCAGCTTTGAGGGCGAGCAGTACTTC
17 TRBD1 TRBJ1-5 TRBV25-1 NA CASSDGGLTGLGQPQHF TGTGCCAGCAGTGATGGCGGGCTGACAGGGCTTGGTCAGCCCCAGCATTTT
14 TRBD2 TRBJ2-3 TRBV7-9 NA CATYESGARDTQYF TGTGCCACTTACGAGAGCGGGGCAAGGGATACGCAGTATTTT
19 TRBD1 TRBJ2-5 TRBV14 NA CASSQAPGTGTPRQETQYF TGTGCCAGCAGCCAAGCCCCTGGGACAGGGACCCCGAGGCAAGAGACCCAGTACTTC
13 NA TRBJ2-7 TRBV4-1 once CASSQDGPNEQYF TGCGCCAGCAGCCAAGATGGCCCAAACGAGCAGTACTTC
18 TRBD2 TRBJ2-2 TRBV25-1 once CASSGLYRDYRNTGELFF TGTGCCAGCAGTGGACTTTACCGGGACTACCGTAACACCGGGGAGCTGTTTTTT
14 NA TRBJ1-1 TRBV5-1 NA CASSLAQGNTEAFF TGCGCCAGCAGCTTGGCCCAGGGGAACACTGAAGCTTTCTTT
16 NA TRBJ2-2 TRBV19 NA CASSIDISGNTGELFF TGTGCCAGTAGTATAGATATATCTGGGAACACCGGGGAGCTGTTTTTT
16 TRBD2 TRBJ2-1 TRBV9 once CASSAPEAGGLDEQFF TGTGCCAGCAGCGCTCCAGAGGCGGGAGGGTTAGATGAGCAGTTCTTC
14 TRBD1 TRBJ2-2 TRBV6-1 NA CAGDRGGNTGELFF TGTGCCGGCGACAGGGGCGGAAACACCGGGGAGCTGTTTTTT
14 NA TRBJ2-3 TRBV7-6 NA CASSLVILGDTQYF TGTGCCAGCAGCTTAGTAATTCTGGGAGATACGCAGTATTTT
13 NA TRBJ2-7 TRBV4-1 NA CASSQRQAYEQYF TGCGCCAGCAGCCAACGGCAGGCCTACGAGCAGTACTTC
13 NA TRBJ2-7 TRBV27 NA CASSSRQLYEQYF TGTGCCAGCAGTAGCCGACAGTTATACGAGCAGTACTTC
14 TRBD1 TRBJ1-1 TRBV29-1 NA CSVVDRGKNTEAFF TGCAGCGTTGTCGACAGGGGAAAGAACACTGAAGCTTTCTTT
15 NA TRBJ2-5 TRBV6-1 NA CASSGWAERQETQYF TGTGCCAGCAGTGGGTGGGCAGAAAGACAAGAGACCCAGTACTTC
19 TRBD1 TRBJ1-6 TRBV2 once CASSLTLGTGRLGNSPLHF TGTGCCAGCAGTCTCACCTTGGGGACAGGGAGGTTAGGGAATTCACCCCTCCACTTT
14 NA TRBJ1-1 TRBV2 NA CASSAAGVNTEAFF TGTGCCAGCAGTGCGGCGGGCGTGAACACTGAAGCTTTCTTT
13 NA TRBJ2-7 TRBV28 NA CASSLGRTYEQYF TGTGCCAGCAGTTTGGGACGCACGTACGAGCAGTACTTC
15 NA TRBJ2-1 TRBV6-1 NA CASSEVAGTGNEQFF TGTGCCAGCAGTGAGGTGGCGGGAACAGGGAATGAGCAGTTCTTC
15 NA TRBJ2-1 TRBV15 NA CATSREWLEANEQFF TGTGCCACCAGCAGAGAATGGCTGGAGGCGAATGAGCAGTTCTTC
14 NA TRBJ2-5 TRBV5-1 NA CASSFGEGTETQYF TGCGCCAGCAGCTTCGGAGAAGGGACAGAGACCCAGTACTTC
13 NA TRBJ1-2 TRBV30 NA CAWSVGIIHGYTF TGTGCCTGGAGTGTAGGTATCATTCATGGCTACACCTTC
16 TRBD2 TRBJ2-1 TRBV7-9 NA CASSPSGLAGNNEQFF TGTGCCAGCAGCCCCAGCGGGCTAGCGGGAAACAATGAGCAGTTCTTC
16 NA TRBJ1-3 TRBV5-5 NA CASSPATGSSGNTIYF TGTGCCAGCAGCCCAGCTACGGGAAGCTCTGGAAACACCATATATTTT
14 NA TRBJ2-3 TRBV5-6 once CASSLVPVTDTQYF TGTGCCAGCAGCTTGGTCCCAGTCACAGATACGCAGTATTTT
17 NA TRBJ2-3 TRBV12-5 NA CASGSPHRDASTDTQYF TGTGCTAGTGGTTCGCCCCACAGGGATGCTAGCACAGATACGCAGTATTTT
13 NA TRBJ1-2 TRBV6-5 once CASSYSTTQGYTF TGTGCCAGCAGTTACTCGACGACACAGGGCTACACCTTC
16 TRBD2 TRBJ2-3 TRBV15 NA CATSSHEGGYTDTQYF TGTGCCACCAGCAGTCACGAGGGAGGGTACACAGATACGCAGTATTTT
15 NA TRBJ2-7 TRBV4-1 NA CASSQLAASSYEQYF TGCGCCAGCAGCCAACTTGCGGCCTCCTCCTACGAGCAGTACTTC
13 NA TRBJ2-7 TRBV28 NA CASSALSPVEQYF TGTGCCAGCAGTGCCCTCTCCCCTGTCGAGCAGTACTTC
16 NA TRBJ2-5 TRBV10-1 NA CASRNRGVGLCETQYF TGCGCCAGTAGAAACAGGGGGGTGGGACTATGTGAGACCCAGTACTTC
17 NA TRBJ2-5 TRBV27 NA CASSPIPRGTIQETQYF TGTGCCAGCAGTCCTATACCCAGGGGAACTATCCAAGAGACCCAGTACTTC